Ten or more counts support the clone carrying this T cell receptor (beta chain). Its antigen remains unidentified. As processed by the authors: To classify distant metastasis in papillary thyroid cancer, a model was built from CDR3 differences across clinicopathological groups. TCRdb reprocessed the PCR reads via MiXCR. Clone size and V and J calls follow TCRdb, not the original study. The sample records 60,000 to 75,000 clones, approximately 4.1% being singletons. The data were taken from a study of metastatic and nonmetastatic thyroid tumors. Study-wide points: Within blood and tumor, benign nodules reportedly had significantly lower TCR beta diversity than malignant thyroid tumors did.

Germline-derived CDR1 and CDR2 are SGHDN and FVKESK. Between the trimmed V and J ends, which lost 10 bases and 0 bases, there was a span of 13 bases. The CDR3 sequence is 13 residues long. No patient received treatment before thyroid surgery. The specimen sequenced was blood. This clonotype originated in a female donor with papillary thyroid cancer or a benign thyroid nodule (not recorded which). Some clones in this sample may be carry-over from other donors' samples. This chain joins TRBV14 and TRBJ2-7; D gene uncertain. This CDR3 is CATSSPSSYEQYF. The CDR3 bases are TGTGCCACAAGCTCGCCCAGCTCCTACGAGCAGTACTTC. Combining the CDR3 with reference TRBV14 and TRBJ2-7 gives the whole variable domain EAGVTQFPSHSVIEKGQTVTLRCDPISGHDNLYWYRRVMGKEIKFLLHFVKESKQDESGMPNNRFLAERTGGTYSTLKVQPAELEDSGVYFCATSSPSSYEQYFGPGTRLTVT.